One sample yielded the 24 T cell receptor beta chains listed below, sequenced in a study of T cells in Graves' hyperthyroidism and ophthalmopathy. Amplified regions were TCR beta CDR3 sequences from RNA transcripts. With the HTBI primer set, the TCR CDR3 went through a first round of RT-PCR. TCRdb re-called the multiplex PCR reads through MiXCR, storing one row per CDR3 protein. The table has approximately 430,000 distinct CDR3 sequences, approximately 14% seen once; the top ten hold roughly an eighth. The sample was blood. The receptors here all came from a woman aged 18-29 years with Graves' hyperthyroidism.

The DNA of the CDR3 is TGTGCCAGCAGCTTAAACATTGGACAAGGAGACACTGAAGCTTTCTTT. Residues: CASSLNIGQGDTEAFF. V is TRBV5-4 and J is TRBJ1-1; tentatively, D is TRBD1 (5 bases). Trimming shortened V by 2 bases and J by 3 bases, and 17 bases separated the two germline ends. Germline CDR1 reads SGHNT; CDR2 reads YYREEE (reference sequence). The CDR3 consists of 16 residues.

The V and J genes are TRBV4-1 and TRBJ1-4; TRBD1 agrees at 10 bases. The junction had 4 bases not matched to a gene; V was cut back by 0 bases and J by 6 bases. CDR3 size: 16 residues. CDR1 is MGHRA and CDR2 is YSYEKL in the germline V gene. CDR3 sequence (DNA): TGCGCCAGCAGCCAAGAACCGGGACAGGGGTATGAAAAACTGTTTTTT. Its translation is CASSQEPGQGYEKLFF.

This clonotype was recorded at least ten times. The chain uses TRBV7-2 and TRBJ2-1; D possibly matches TRBD1 or TRBD2 (6 bases each). Germline V gene data show CDR1 as SGHTA and CDR2 as FQGNSA. V lost 3 bases and J lost 8, with 20 bases in between. This CDR3 region has 16 residues. CDR3 in amino acids: CASSLRRGLDRYEQFF. CDR3 DNA: TGTGCCAGCAGCTTGAGGCGGGGACTCGACAGGTATGAGCAGTTCTTC.

This clonotype has a handful of counts. V and J are TRBV15 and TRBJ1-5, with 7 bases identical to TRBD1. This CDR3 is built from 15 residues. CDR1 and CDR2 (germline): LNHNV, YYDKDF (reference sequence). V lost 5 bases, J lost 2 bases, and 6 bases stayed unmatched. CDR3 sequence reads: CATSFEGAGNQPQHF. The CDR3 DNA reads as TGTGCCACCAGCTTCGAGGGGGCGGGCAATCAGCCCCAGCATTTT.

This clonotype has ten or more counts. The CDR3 sequence: CASTLGAGRYGYTF. The CDR3 nucleotides read TGTGCCAGCACCTTGGGGGCAGGGAGGTATGGCTACACCTTC. The chain combines TRBV7-2 with TRBJ1-2; the D gene is possibly TRBD1 (6 bases). This CDR3 contains 14 residues. Germline V gene data show CDR1 as SGHTA and CDR2 as FQGNSA. V was trimmed by 7 bases and J by 5 bases, leaving 17 bases between them.

This clonotype was counted ten times or more. This sequence joins TRBV6-5 and TRBJ1-2; D is perhaps TRBD1 (5 bases). V lost 2 bases to trimming and J lost 8 bases, with 12 bases between them. There are 13 residues in the CDR3. CDR1 and CDR2 from the germline V gene are MNHEY and SVGAGI. In nucleotides, the CDR3 is TGTGCCAGCAGTTACCAGGACGGGGGGGGCTACACCTTC. This codes for CASSYQDGGGYTF.

This clonotype was picked up many times. This chain connects TRBV20-1 to TRBJ2-1; 9 nucleotides agree with TRBD2. V trimming: 1 base; J trimming: 0 bases; junction bases outside the gene matches: 7. Per germline, CDR1 DFQATT and CDR2 SNEGSKA (reference sequence). The CDR3 consists of 17 residues. Here the CDR3 DNA reads TGCAGTGCTAGAGCCTACCTAGCGGGGCGCTCCTACAATGAGCAGTTCTTC. It encodes CSARAYLAGRSYNEQFF.

This clonotype has at least ten counts. This chain links TRBV2 with TRBJ1-1, with a tentative D call TRBD1 (5 bases). From germline, CDR1 is SNHLY and CDR2 FYNNEI. The V and J ends lost 7 bases and 3 bases respectively, with 15 bases between them. The CDR3 covers 14 residues. The CDR3, as DNA: TGTGCCAGCAACGAAGGGACCGCTCACACTGAAGCTTTCTTT. Translation: CASNEGTAHTEAFF.

This clonotype has a count of ten or more. This chain joins TRBV10-3 and TRBJ2-7; 9 positions match TRBD1. CDR1 is ENHRY, CDR2 SYGVKD, per germline. The V and J ends lost 3 bases and 4 bases, in that order; junction bases with no gene match: 7. The CDR3 sequence is 15 residues long. The CDR3: CAISDQGQGVYEQYF. DNA for the CDR3: TGTGCCATCAGTGACCAGGGACAGGGAGTATACGAGCAGTACTTC.

This clonotype was recorded a few times. This sequence joins TRBV6-2 or TRBV6-3 and TRBJ2-7, with 7 bases identical to TRBD1. The length of the CDR3 is 14 residues. Germline V gives CDR1 MNHEY, CDR2 SVGEGT. Trimming removed 4 bases from V and 3 bases from J; junction bases left unmatched: 6. CDR3 sequence (DNA): TGTGCCAGCAGTTCAACAGGACAGGTCTACGAGCAGTACTTC. This translates into CASSSTGQVYEQYF.

Ten or more counts support this clonotype. The genes are TRBV12-3 or TRBV12-4 and TRBJ1-6; 10 bases fit TRBD1. The CDR3 extends over 15 amino acids. The V gene end was trimmed by 6 bases and the J gene end by 10 bases; junction bases not matched to a gene: 9. The CDR3 bases are TGTGCCAGCAGACGGGGGACAGGGGCCGGATCACCCCTCCACTTT. Translated: CASRRGTGAGSPLHF.

Comment on this clonotype: This may stem from a read error, because a much larger clone lies one nucleotide away. This rearrangement joins TRBV11-2 to TRBJ2-1; the D gene is possibly TRBD2 (6 bases). The V end was cut by 5 bases, the J end by 6 bases, with 11 bases between. Germline V gene sequence: CDR1 SGHAT, CDR2 FQNNGV. The CDR3 is made up of 13 amino acids. CDR3 region: CASSTGLSNEQFF. The CDR3 DNA reads TGTGCCAGCAGCACGGGACTCAGCAATGAGCAGTTCTTC.

Ten or more counts support this clonotype. This chain connects TRBV28 to TRBJ2-2, with unresolved D. The germline CDR1 and CDR2 sequences are MDHEN and SYDVKM. Trimming took off 6 bases at V and 6 bases at J, with 17 bases between the two ends. This CDR3 contains 15 residues. The DNA for the CDR3 is TGTGCCAGCAGCCGAACCTCCACCGGGCCCGGGGAGCTGTTTTTT. Its protein product is CASSRTSTGPGELFF.

The J gene is TRBJ1-2, the V gene TRBV19; D unresolved. CDR3 length: 14 amino acids. Germline CDR1 is LNHDA and CDR2 is SQIVND (reference sequence). Trimming removed 2 bases at V and 2 bases at J, with 9 bases between. CDR3 sequence: CASSIMTANYGYTF. The CDR3 nucleotides read TGTGCCAGTAGTATAATGACCGCGAACTATGGCTACACCTTC.

Many counts were recorded for this clonotype. The chain employs TRBV2 and TRBJ2-3; D uncertain. The CDR3 has 15 residues. V was pared by 10 bases and J by 0 bases, with 17 bases between. Germline V gives CDR1 SNHLY, CDR2 FYNNEI. The CDR3 sequence: CATERTLVSTDTQYF. The CDR3 nucleotides read TGTGCCACCGAAAGAACTCTTGTTAGCACAGATACGCAGTATTTT.

This clonotype was counted at least ten times. The chain joins TRBV18 to TRBJ2-7; possibly TRBD2 for D (6 bases). Trimming shortened V by 3 bases and J by 5 bases, and 14 bases separated the two germline ends. Germline CDR1 and CDR2: KGHSH and LQKENI. The CDR3 totals 14 residues. The CDR3 DNA reads as TGTGCCAGCTCACCCCCTCGGGACTCAGACGAGCAGTACTTC. Residues: CASSPPRDSDEQYF. The entire variable domain, with the rest obtained from reference TRBV18 and TRBJ2-7, is as follows: NAGVMQNPRHLVRRRGQEARLRCSPMKGHSHVYWYRQLPEEGLKFMVYLQKENIIDESGMPKERFSAEFPKEGPSILRIQQVVRGDSAAYFCASSPPRDSDEQYFGPGTRLTVT.

This chain joins TRBV12-3 or TRBV12-4 and TRBJ2-2; no reliable D call. The germline V and J ends were trimmed by 4 bases and 7 bases, with 16 bases remaining between them. The CDR3 runs to 15 residues. The CDR3, as DNA: TGTGCCAGCAGTTGGGGTAGGCTGACCGGCGGGGAGCTGTTTTTT. Translation: CASSWGRLTGGELFF.

The V call is TRBV2, the J call TRBJ2-7; TRBD1 might be the D (6 bases). The CDR3 runs to 16 residues. Germline lookup yields CDR1 SNHLY and CDR2 FYNNEI. V lost 5 bases to trimming and J lost 2 bases, with 19 bases between them. CDR3 sequence: CASSYSPAGATYEQYF. In DNA form, the CDR3 reads TGTGCCAGCAGTTACTCTCCGGCAGGGGCGACCTACGAGCAGTACTTC.

This clonotype was seen repeatedly, ten times or more. This chain joins TRBV18 and TRBJ2-5, with 8 positions matching TRBD1. J gave up 4 bases and V 3 bases, and 4 bases lay outside the gene matches. The CDR3 is 14 amino acids. Looked up from germline, CDR1 is KGHSH and CDR2 is LQKENI. The CDR3 loop reads CASSPDRGSETQYF. The CDR3 nucleotides read TGTGCCAGCTCACCCGACAGGGGTTCAGAGACCCAGTACTTC. Variable domain in full (rest from reference TRBV18 and TRBJ2-5): NAGVMQNPRHLVRRRGQEARLRCSPMKGHSHVYWYRQLPEEGLKFMVYLQKENIIDESGMPKERFSAEFPKEGPSILRIQQVVRGDSAAYFCASSPDRGSETQYFGPGTRLLVL.

This clonotype came up many times. The chain uses TRBV7-9 and TRBJ1-1; 9 positions match TRBD1. CDR1 and CDR2 from the germline V gene are SEHNR and FQNEAQ (reference sequence). Losses at the gene ends were 6 bases for V and 5 bases for J; bases not matched to a gene: 7. CDR3 length: 14 amino acids. CDR3 region: CASRSQGARTEAFF. In DNA, the CDR3 is TGTGCCAGCAGGTCACAGGGGGCGCGAACTGAAGCTTTCTTT.

This chain links TRBV7-9 with TRBJ2-1; 12 positions agree with TRBD2. Germline loops: CDR1 SEHNR, CDR2 FQNEAQ (reference sequence). The CDR3 runs 14 residues. V was pared by 8 bases and J by 10 bases, with 9 bases of the junction left unmatched. CDR3 amino acids: CASGGLAGSGEQFF. The CDR3, as DNA: TGTGCCAGCGGGGGACTAGCGGGCTCCGGGGAGCAGTTCTTC.

This clonotype was observed a handful of times. The chain carries TRBV7-2 and TRBJ1-6; D gene ambiguous. Trimming took 6 bases from V and 3 from J, leaving 12 bases between them. The germline V gene encodes CDR1 SGHTA and CDR2 FQGNSA. The CDR3 length is 15 residues. For the CDR3, the DNA is TGTGCCAGCAGACTTACAGCGGACTATAATTCACCCCTCCACTTT. It yields the protein CASRLTADYNSPLHF. Using reference TRBV7-2 and TRBJ1-6 for the parts outside the CDR3, the full variable domain is GAGVSQSPSNKVTEKGKDVELRCDPISGHTALYWYRQSLGQGLEFLIYFQGNSAPDKSGLPSDRFSAERTGGSVSTLTIQRTQQEDSAVYLCASRLTADYNSPLHFGNGTRLTVT.

This clonotype came up many times. This chain uses TRBV7-8 with TRBJ1-5, with 9 bases matching TRBD1. The CDR3 is 18 amino acids. Germline assignment: CDR1 SGHVS and CDR2 FQNEAQ. Trimming at V came to 5 bases and at J to 6 bases, leaving 17 bases not matched to a gene. The CDR3 DNA reads TGTGCCAGCAGCCCTAGTATAGGGACAGGGCTGAGTACTCAGCCCCAGCATTTT. Protein: CASSPSIGTGLSTQPQHF.

Many counts were recorded for this clonotype. The chain employs TRBV28 and TRBJ2-2, with D perhaps TRBD1 (5 bases). Trimming took 2 bases from V and 5 from J, leaving 12 bases between them. This CDR3 comprises 15 residues. Germline CDR1 MDHEN, CDR2 SYDVKM. CDR3 sequence (DNA): TGTGCCAGCAGTTTAGTAGGGAAGGGGACCGGGGAGCTGTTTTTT. This gives the protein CASSLVGKGTGELFF.